A selection of T cell receptor beta chains follows, all from one sample in a study of human T cells and chemical hapten exposure. TCRdb processed the RACE reads anew with MiXCR; each CDR3 protein has one entry. Among 43,000 or so distinct CDR3 sequences listed, over 3.5% were seen once. The sample comprised whole blood. These receptors all stem from a female donor in good health. Some clones in this sample may be carry-over from other donors' samples. CDR3s include the opening cysteine and the closing phenylalanine or tryptophan.

V: TRBV6-2/TRBV6-3; J: TRBJ2-3; CDR3: CASSSISGATDTQYF
V: TRBV20-1; J: TRBJ2-1; CDR3: CSAQDSNEQFF
V: TRBV20-1; J: TRBJ1-3; CDR3: CSASPRSSGNTIYF
V: TRBV21-1; J: TRBJ1-4; CDR3: CASSTGDGLFF
V: TRBV5-1; J: TRBJ2-7; CDR3: CASSLEGNVDEQYF
V: TRBV12-3/TRBV12-4; J: TRBJ1-2; CDR3: CASSSNTNYGYTF
V: TRBV7-2; J: TRBJ2-5; CDR3: CASSPQTGPETQYF
V: TRBV20-1; J: TRBJ2-7; CDR3: CSVQGAEPYEQYF
V: TRBV28; J: TRBJ1-1; CDR3: CASRAGGTNTEAFF
V: TRBV7-7; J: TRBJ2-7; CDR3: CASSPTSQGRGEQYF
V: TRBV7-2; J: TRBJ1-1; CDR3: CASSLDWGSTEAFF
V: TRBV9; J: TRBJ1-1; CDR3: CASGGGSGVNTEAFF
V: TRBV2; J: TRBJ2-1; CDR3: CASSDSGRGFF
V: TRBV7-2; J: TRBJ2-7; CDR3: CASSLGPGGHIEQYF
V: TRBV20-1; J: TRBJ2-3; CDR3: CSARVRLAGVLDTQYF
V: TRBV21-1; J: TRBJ2-3; CDR3: CASSIGTSGASTDTQYF
V: TRBV5-6; J: TRBJ2-3; CDR3: CASSFQFYSTDTQYF
V: TRBV4-1; J: TRBJ2-1; CDR3: CASSQELWGGNNEQFF
V: TRBV28; J: TRBJ1-5; CDR3: CASTQQGIGNQPQHF
V: TRBV21-1; J: TRBJ2-7; CDR3: CASSKVERGPYEQYF
V: TRBV12-3/TRBV12-4; J: TRBJ1-2; CDR3: CASSSAGTYGYTF
V: TRBV9; J: TRBJ2-6; CDR3: CASSVTVSPLSGANVLTF
V: TRBV7-9; J: TRBJ1-1; CDR3: CASSTGLGAFF
V: TRBV7-2; J: TRBJ2-3; CDR3: CASSLMAGLAWDTQYF
V: TRBV7-2; J: TRBJ2-3; CDR3: CASSPAAWPPTQYF
V: TRBV5-4; J: TRBJ1-1; CDR3: CASSLGTEAFF
V: TRBV3-1; J: TRBJ1-2; CDR3: CASSISNYGYTF
V: TRBV6-2/TRBV6-3; J: TRBJ1-1; CDR3: CASSFPTGEAFF
V: TRBV20-1; J: TRBJ1-5; CDR3: CSVQGDQNIRNQPQHF
V: TRBV7-9; J: TRBJ2-5; CDR3: CASSLEAGLQETQYF
V: TRBV20-1; J: TRBJ2-7; CDR3: CSALYYRTDSYEQYF
V: TRBV9; J: TRBJ1-1; CDR3: CASSPWEGSTEAFF
V: TRBV19; J: TRBJ2-1; CDR3: CASSINPGTVNEQFF
V: TRBV6-2/TRBV6-3; J: TRBJ1-5; CDR3: CASSHRDRISNQPQHF
V: TRBV2; J: TRBJ2-2; CDR3: CASRYGQGGFLITGELFF
V: TRBV20-1; J: TRBJ2-2; CDR3: CSARGSGRATGELFF
V: TRBV5-6; J: TRBJ2-1; CDR3: CASSLRVAKQFF
V: TRBV20-1; J: TRBJ2-3; CDR3: CSANQPGVGDTQYF
V: TRBV27; J: TRBJ2-3; CDR3: CASSVQGASDTQYF
V: TRBV10-3; J: TRBJ1-1; CDR3: CAISDSMLRGANEAFF
V: TRBV5-1; J: TRBJ1-1; CDR3: CASSWTGAVNTEAFF
V: TRBV6-1; J: TRBJ1-2; CDR3: CASSEAPADGYTF
V: TRBV6-6; J: TRBJ2-5; CDR3: CASSYWGTAEAEGTQYF
V: TRBV7-8; J: TRBJ1-2; CDR3: CASSGDLRYGHTF
V: TRBV2; J: TRBJ1-1; CDR3: CASIRGRGGTEAFF
V: TRBV20-1; J: TRBJ2-1; CDR3: CSAMRVASGSEQFF
V: TRBV29-1; J: TRBJ1-6; CDR3: CSVGTGGSSPLHF
V: TRBV6-1; J: TRBJ1-1; CDR3: CASSAWSTEAFF
V: TRBV20-1; J: TRBJ1-1; CDR3: CSADSRNTEAFF
V: TRBV29-1; J: TRBJ2-4; CDR3: CSVWDRGLLAKNIQYF
V: TRBV27; J: TRBJ2-7; CDR3: CASSWGTGDYEQYF
V: TRBV6-6; J: TRBJ2-3; CDR3: CASSYNGRVTDTQYF
V: TRBV27; J: TRBJ2-3; CDR3: CASSLIGLAGGPDTQYF